This T cell receptor beta chain was documented in a study of radiotherapy plus CTLA-4 blockade in lung cancer listed by TCRdb under 2018. Background for the entire study: Among enrolled patients, roughly 17% had an objective response and roughly 30% reached disease control.

Beyond this particular receptor, the publication reports: After treatment with radiotherapy and ipilimumab, TCR clones that originated in tumors expanded in peripheral blood. The strongest predictors of response, as reported, were early dynamic changes in blood T cell clones along with a rise in serum interferon-beta after radiation.

Libraries came from the immunoSEQ multiplex PCR assay. What TCRdb holds here is the immuneACCESS table cut down to in-frame rearrangements. Part of the clones is not present; checked against another copy, under half of the missing clones reflect an unresolved V gene, and the others are unexplained. Here the sample has about 95,000 clones; under 90% occur a single time. The ten largest clones add up to around 0.8% of the sample. V is pruned by 6 bases and J by 5 bases, leaving 8 bases of the junction without a gene match. Taken from cysteine to phenylalanine, the CDR3 has 14 residues. Only the CDR3 part of the read is kept: 42 bases, read in frame from the first base. As encoded in the germline V gene, CDR1 is SGHTA while CDR2 is FQGTGA. This clone was observed a single time. Its antigen is unknown. No per-base quality is available; no much larger clone lies one base away. The study tested focal radiation therapy combined with CTLA-4 blockade (ipilimumab) in patients with chemo-refractory metastatic non-small-cell lung cancer.

Specimen: peripheral blood, collected from a patient treated with radiotherapy plus ipilimumab. The TCR sequence derives from a human donor with non-small cell lung cancer who had stable disease on radiotherapy plus ipilimumab. This chain joins TRBV7-3 to TRBJ2-3, with 7 junctional bases fitting TRBD2. The CDR3 amino acid sequence is: CASSVTSPKDTQYF. The DNA reads TGTGCCAGCAGTGTGACTAGCCCGAAAGATACGCAGTATTTT.